This T cell receptor (beta chain) came from a study of tissue T cells after allogeneic stem cell transplantation. The CDR3 contains 14 residues. Germline V gene lookup returns CDR1 SGHSA and CDR2 FRNQAP. V trimming: 5 bases; J trimming: 5 bases; junction bases outside the gene matches: 3. This clone has more than one count but fewer than ten. Any gene name here is a mouse gene name. The CDR3 extends 1 residue past the end of the read, so its final part is completed from the germline J gene. The protocol was immunoSEQ multiplex PCR, while the TCRdb copy is restricted to in-frame clones and leaves out a portion. Among about 22,000 clones listed, 55% to 75% were seen once.

This chain links TRBV16 with TRBJ1-5; TRBD1 matches at 10 bases. The sequence derives from a female BALB/c mouse in good health. MHC haplotype here: H2-d. The material sequenced was spleen. Partial CDR3 DNA: TGTGCAAGCAGCCCGACAGGGGGCGACCAGGCTCCGCTT. Its protein is CASSPTGGDQAPL. From start to end, the CDR3 is CASSPTGGDQAPLF. The full variable domain, its missing parts supplied by reference TRBV16 and TRBJ1-5, is NAGVIQTPRHKVTGKGQEATLWCEPISGHSAVFWYRQTIVQGLEFLTYFRNQAPIDDSGMPKERFSAQMPNQSHSTLKIQSTQPQDSAVYLCASSPTGGDQAPLFGEGTRLSVL.